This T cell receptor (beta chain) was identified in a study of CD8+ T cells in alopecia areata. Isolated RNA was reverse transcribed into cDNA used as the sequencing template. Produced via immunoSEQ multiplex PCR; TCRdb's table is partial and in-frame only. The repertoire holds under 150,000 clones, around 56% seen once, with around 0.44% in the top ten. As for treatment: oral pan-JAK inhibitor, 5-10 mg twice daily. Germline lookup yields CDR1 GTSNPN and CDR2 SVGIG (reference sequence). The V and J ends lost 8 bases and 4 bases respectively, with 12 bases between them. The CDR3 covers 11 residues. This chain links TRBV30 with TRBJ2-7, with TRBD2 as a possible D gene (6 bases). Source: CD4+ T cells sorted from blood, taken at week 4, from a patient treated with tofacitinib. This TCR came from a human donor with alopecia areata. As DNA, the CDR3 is TGTGCCGGAGGGACCGAGTACGAGCAGTACTTC. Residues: CAGGTEYEQYF. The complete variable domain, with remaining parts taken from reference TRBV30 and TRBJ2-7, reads SQTIHQWPATLVQPVGSPLSLECTVEGTSNPNLYWYRQAAGRGLQLLFYSVGIGQISSEVPQNLSASRPQDRQFILSSKKLLLSDSGFYLCAGGTEYEQYFGPGTRLTVT.